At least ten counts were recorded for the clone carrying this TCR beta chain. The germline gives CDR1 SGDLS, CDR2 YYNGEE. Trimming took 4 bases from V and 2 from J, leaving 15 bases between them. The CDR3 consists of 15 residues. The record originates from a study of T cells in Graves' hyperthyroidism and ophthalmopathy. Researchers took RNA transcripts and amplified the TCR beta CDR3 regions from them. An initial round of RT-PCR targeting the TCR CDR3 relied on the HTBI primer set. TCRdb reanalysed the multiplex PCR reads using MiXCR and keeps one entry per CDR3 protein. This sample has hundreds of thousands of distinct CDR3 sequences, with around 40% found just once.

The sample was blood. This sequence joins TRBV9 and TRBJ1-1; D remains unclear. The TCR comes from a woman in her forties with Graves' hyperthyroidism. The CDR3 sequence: CASSPNPGFNTEAFF. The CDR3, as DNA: TGTGCCAGCAGCCCCAACCCAGGATTTAACACTGAAGCTTTCTTT. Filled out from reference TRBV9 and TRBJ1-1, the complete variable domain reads DSGVTQTPKHLITATGQRVTLRCSPRSGDLSVYWYQQSLDQGLQFLIQYYNGEERAKGNILERFSAQQFPDLHSELNLSSLELGDSALYFCASSPNPGFNTEAFFGQGTRLTVV.